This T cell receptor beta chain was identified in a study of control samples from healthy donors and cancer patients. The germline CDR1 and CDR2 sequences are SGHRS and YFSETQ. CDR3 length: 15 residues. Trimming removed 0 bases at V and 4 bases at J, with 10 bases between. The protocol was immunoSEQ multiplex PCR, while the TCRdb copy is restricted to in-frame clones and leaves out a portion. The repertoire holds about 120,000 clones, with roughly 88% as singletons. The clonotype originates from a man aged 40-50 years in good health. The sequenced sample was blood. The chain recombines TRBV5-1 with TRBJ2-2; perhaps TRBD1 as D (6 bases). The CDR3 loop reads CASSLAGTTTGELFF. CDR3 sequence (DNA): TGCGCCAGCAGCTTGGCCGGGACAACCACCGGGGAGCTGTTTTTT.